This T cell receptor beta chain is from a study of metastatic and nonmetastatic thyroid tumors. TCRdb reprocessed the PCR reads using MiXCR. The sample records around 89,000 clones, 14% to 15% being singletons. All patients reached thyroid surgery having received no treatment beforehand. The sample holds a few counts of this clone. A read error may account for a junction end that differs from germline. The germline CDR1 and CDR2 sequences are MDHEN and SYDVKM. This CDR3 contains 16 residues. This rearrangement joins TRBV28 to TRBJ2-7; 11 bases are shared with TRBD1. This TCR came from a female donor with papillary thyroid cancer or a benign thyroid nodule (not recorded which). Some clones in this sample may be carry-over from other donors' samples. The sequencing sample was made of blood. The CDR3 DNA reads as TGTGCCAGCAGTCTTTCCGGGACAGGGGGGACCTACGATCAGTATTTC. Protein sequence: CASSLSGTGGTYDQYF.